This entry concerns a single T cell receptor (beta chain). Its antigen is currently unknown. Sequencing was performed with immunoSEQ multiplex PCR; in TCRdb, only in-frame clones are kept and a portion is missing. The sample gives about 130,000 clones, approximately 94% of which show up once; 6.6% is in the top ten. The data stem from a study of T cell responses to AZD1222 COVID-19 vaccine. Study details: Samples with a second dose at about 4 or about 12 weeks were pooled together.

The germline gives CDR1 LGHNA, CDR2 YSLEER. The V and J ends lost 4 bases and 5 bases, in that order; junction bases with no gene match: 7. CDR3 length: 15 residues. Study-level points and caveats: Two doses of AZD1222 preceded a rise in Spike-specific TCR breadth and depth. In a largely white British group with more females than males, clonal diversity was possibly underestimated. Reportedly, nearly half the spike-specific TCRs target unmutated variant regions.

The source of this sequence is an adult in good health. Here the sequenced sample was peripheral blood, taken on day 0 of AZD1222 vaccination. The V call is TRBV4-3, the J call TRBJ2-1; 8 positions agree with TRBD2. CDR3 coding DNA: TGCGCCAGCAGCCTGTCCGGGACTAGTCACAATGAGCAGTTCTTC. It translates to CASSLSGTSHNEQFF.